Listed below are T cell receptor beta chains from one sample, sequenced in a study of beta chain features in type 1 diabetes. Only in-frame clones appear in the TCRdb table, and some are missing; sequencing was by immunoSEQ multiplex PCR. The sample includes fewer than 500,000 clones, about 15% of them seen just once. Source material: naive CD4+ T cells from blood. The receptors come from a man under 40 in good health. CDR3s include the opening cysteine and the closing phenylalanine or tryptophan. D genes are given only for firm matches. Expanded clones get a size class; other rows say once, few or many, or leave the size out.

CDR3nt	CDR3aa	v_gene	j_gene	abundance	d_gene
TGTGCCACCAGCAGAGATGGTTTGGCTGAAGCTTTCTTT	CATSRDGLAEAFF	TRBV15	TRBJ1-1	.	.
TGCAGCGTTGAAGAACAGGGGGACACTGAAGCTTTCTTT	CSVEEQGDTEAFF	TRBV29-1	TRBJ1-1	.	TRBD1
TGTGCCAGTAGTCGGAACCCAAGTAATGAGCAGTTCTTC	CASSRNPSNEQFF	TRBV19	TRBJ2-1	few	.
TGTGCCAGCAGTGAGTACGGGGTGGGAGACAATGAGCAGTTCTTC	CASSEYGVGDNEQFF	TRBV6-1	TRBJ2-1	few	.
TGTGCCAGCAGTTTTGACAGAGTTAACTATGGCTACACCTTC	CASSFDRVNYGYTF	TRBV6-5	TRBJ1-2	.	.
TGTGCCAGCACCTCCGGGACAGAGGTAGATACGCAGTATTTT	CASTSGTEVDTQYF	TRBV5-6	TRBJ2-3	few	TRBD1
TGTGCTAGCAGCCCCCGAGGCGGAGACACAGATACGCAGTATTTT	CASSPRGGDTDTQYF	TRBV7-7	TRBJ2-3	.	.
TGTGCCAGCAGCGCCTCCAGCGGGAGACTTACGGATGAGCAGTTCTTC	CASSASSGRLTDEQFF	TRBV14	TRBJ2-1	few	TRBD2
TGTGCCAGTAGAGGCAAAGCCAAAAACATTCAGTACTTC	CASRGKAKNIQYF	TRBV19	TRBJ2-4	many	.
TGTGCCAGCTCATGGCCGAAACAGGGGGTCTACAATGAGCAGTTCTTC	CASSWPKQGVYNEQFF	TRBV18	TRBJ2-1	few	TRBD1
TGTGCCAGCAGCTTAGGCGGGAGGGACCAAAACATTCAGTACTTC	CASSLGGRDQNIQYF	TRBV7-3	TRBJ2-4	.	TRBD2
TGTGCCAGCAGCCAAGATCGGCTCTATGGCTACACCTTC	CASSQDRLYGYTF	TRBV14	TRBJ1-2	.	.
TGTGCCACCAGCAGAGATCCTCCGGGGTCCCTCCAAGAGACCCAGTACTTC	CATSRDPPGSLQETQYF	TRBV15	TRBJ2-5	few	.
TGTGCCAGCAGCCAATCAAGTAGAGGGAGACACTATGGCTACACCTTC	CASSQSSRGRHYGYTF	TRBV14	TRBJ1-2	.	.
TGTGCCAGCAGCAAGGGGGGACAGCCCCAGCATTTT	CASSKGGQPQHF	TRBV7-9	TRBJ1-5	few	.
TGTGCCAGCAGCACAAGGACAGGGGGTGACGAGCAGTACTTC	CASSTRTGGDEQYF	TRBV7-6	TRBJ2-7	.	TRBD1
TGCGCCAGCAGCTTGGATCGGTCAGGGGGTCATCCTACCTACGAGCAGTACTTC	CASSLDRSGGHPTYEQYF	TRBV5-1	TRBJ2-7	.	TRBD1
TGTGCCAGCACCCCGACTAGCGGGGGGTTCGTCTCCTACGAGCAGTACTTC	CASTPTSGGFVSYEQYF	TRBV7-2	TRBJ2-7	.	TRBD2
TGTGCCAGCAGCTTAACATATACAGATACGCAGTATTTT	CASSLTYTDTQYF	TRBV7-2	TRBJ2-3	.	.
TGTGCCAGCAGCTTAGACAGAAGCTCCTACAATGAGCAGTTCTTC	CASSLDRSSYNEQFF	TRBV7-7	TRBJ2-1	.	.
TGCGCCAGCAGTCTTGACAGGGACTATGGCTACACCTTC	CASSLDRDYGYTF	TRBV5-1	TRBJ1-2	few	TRBD1
TGTGCCAGCACTTTGACCAGGGGAGAGCAGTTCTTC	CASTLTRGEQFF	TRBV7-9	TRBJ2-1	.	.
TGTGCCAGCAGCTTGAGCCCGAGGATCGAAGGGCGGGGAAAAGAGACCCAGTACTTC	CASSLSPRIEGRGKETQYF	TRBV5-4	TRBJ2-5	.	.
TGTGCCAGCACTCCCGATTTAGCGGGGGGGGTCACAGATACGCAGTATTTT	CASTPDLAGGVTDTQYF	TRBV7-2	TRBJ2-3	few	TRBD2
TGTGCCAGCAGTGACAGGGGAGTCAACGAGCAGTACTTC	CASSDRGVNEQYF	TRBV25-1	TRBJ2-7	few	.
TGTGCCAGCCGGGGACCCCTTGGGAATGAGCAGTTCTTC	CASRGPLGNEQFF	TRBV28	TRBJ2-1	few	.
TGTGCCAGCTCGGGATCGGAGAAAGATACGCAGTATTTT	CASSGSEKDTQYF	TRBV5-4	TRBJ2-3	.	.
TGTGCCAGCAGCGTAGGGTCAGGAGGGAACACTGAAGCTTTCTTT	CASSVGSGGNTEAFF	TRBV9	TRBJ1-1	few	.